These 7 T cell receptor beta chains originate from one sample sequenced in a study of cytomegalovirus exposure and HLA in healthy donors. The PCR used 60 Vbeta and 13 Jbeta primers. Clones were sequenced by immunoSEQ multiplex PCR, and TCRdb holds only the in-frame ones, with some missing. The sample has 150,000 to 200,000 clones, around 82% seen once. Sequencing input: PBMCs. These TCRs come from a boy aged 5-17 years in good health and CMV-seronegative.

CDR3 nucleotides: TGTGCCAGCAGTGAGGAGGTAGGGTTTGATGAGCAGTTCTTC. Residues: CASSEEVGFDEQFF. The chain employs TRBV6-1 and TRBJ2-1; TRBD2 might be the D (5 bases). Germline V gene data show CDR1 as MNHNS and CDR2 as SASEGT. Trimming shortened V by 3 bases and J by 8 bases, and 14 bases separated the two germline ends. The CDR3 has 14 amino acids.

This sequence joins TRBV27 and TRBJ2-7, with 8 bases that match TRBD2. The CDR3 spans 13 residues. With V trimmed by 5 bases and J by 1 base, 1 base remained unmatched. CDR1 and CDR2 (germline): MNHEY, SMNVEV (reference sequence). The DNA of the CDR3 is TGTGCCAGCAGTCTAGCGGGTTCCTACGAGCAGTACTTC. Protein: CASSLAGSYEQYF.

This clone is a singleton in its sample. The gene calls are TRBV2 and TRBJ2-3; D perhaps matches TRBD2 (7 bases). The length of the CDR3 is 13 residues. Trimming stripped 8 bases from V and 4 bases from J, with 13 bases between. CDR1 and CDR2 (germline): SNHLY, FYNNEI. In DNA, the CDR3 is TGTGCCAGCCGGGGAGGGGGGGCAGATACGCAGTATTTT. Encoded protein: CASRGGGADTQYF.

CDR3 sequence reads: CASSQGDGSSYNEQFF. The CDR3 DNA sequence: TGCGCCAGCAGCCAAGGGGACGGGAGCTCCTACAATGAGCAGTTCTTC. The genes are TRBV4-1 and TRBJ2-1; D might be TRBD2 (6 bases). The germline V and J ends were trimmed by 1 base and 0 bases, with 10 bases remaining between them. CDR3 length equals 16 residues. Germline CDR1 is MGHRA and CDR2 is YSYEKL.

This chain uses TRBV10-3 with TRBJ1-6; no reliable D call. Germline-derived CDR1 and CDR2 are ENHRY and SYGVKD. The CDR3 is 17 residues long. The V end was cut by 2 bases, the J end by 0 bases, with 11 bases between. The DNA of the CDR3 is TGTGCCATCAGTGAGGTCTTTGGGAGCTCCTATAATTCACCCCTCCACTTT. Translated, it gives CAISEVFGSSYNSPLHF.

The chain is built from TRBV2 and TRBJ2-5; 10 bases map to TRBD2. The CDR3 is 15 residues long. The germline gives CDR1 SNHLY, CDR2 FYNNEI. Trimming took 8 bases from V and 2 from J; bases not matched to a gene: 8. As DNA, the CDR3 is TGTGCCAGCGAGGACGCTAGCGGGGGACAAGAGACCCAGTACTTC. Translating it yields CASEDASGGQETQYF. The full variable domain, its missing parts supplied by reference TRBV2 and TRBJ2-5, is EPEVTQTPSHQVTQMGQEVILRCVPISNHLYFYWYRQILGQKVEFLVSFYNNEISEKSEIFDDQFSVERPDGSNFTLKIRSTKLEDSAMYFCASEDASGGQETQYFGPGTRLLVL.

The sample holds one count of this clone. An end of the junction does not agree with germline; a read error may underlie this. The chain carries TRBV7-9 and TRBJ2-7; 7 bases are a match to TRBD2. The V gene's germline CDR1 is SEHNR and CDR2 FQNEAQ (reference sequence). CDR3 size: 15 residues. As DNA, the CDR3 is TGTTCCAGCAGCCCCGAGGGAGGGGTTAACTACGAGCAGTACTTC. Its protein is CSSSPEGGVNYEQYF.